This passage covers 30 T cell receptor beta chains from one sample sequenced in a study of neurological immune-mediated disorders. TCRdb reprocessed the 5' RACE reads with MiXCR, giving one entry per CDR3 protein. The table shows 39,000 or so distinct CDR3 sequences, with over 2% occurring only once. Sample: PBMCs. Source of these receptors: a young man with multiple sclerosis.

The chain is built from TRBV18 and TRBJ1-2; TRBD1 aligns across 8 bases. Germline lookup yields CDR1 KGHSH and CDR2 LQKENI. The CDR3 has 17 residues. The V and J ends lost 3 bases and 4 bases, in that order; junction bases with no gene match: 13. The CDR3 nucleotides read TGTGCCAGCTCACCCCGACAAAGCCCGGACAGGGTCTATGGCTACACCTTC. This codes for CASSPRQSPDRVYGYTF.

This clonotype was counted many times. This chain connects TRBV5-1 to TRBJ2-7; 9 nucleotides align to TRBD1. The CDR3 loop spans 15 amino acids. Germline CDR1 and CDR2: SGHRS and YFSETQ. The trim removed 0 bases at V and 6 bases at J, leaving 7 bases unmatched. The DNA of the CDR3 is TGCGCCAGCAGCTTGGCCGTACAGGGGGCGGGCGAGCAGTACTTC. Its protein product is CASSLAVQGAGEQYF.

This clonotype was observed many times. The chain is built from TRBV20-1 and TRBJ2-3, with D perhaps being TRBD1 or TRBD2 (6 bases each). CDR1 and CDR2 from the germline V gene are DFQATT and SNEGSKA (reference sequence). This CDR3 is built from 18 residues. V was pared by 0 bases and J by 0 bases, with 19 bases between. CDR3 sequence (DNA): TGCAGTGCTAGAGAGCCCTCCGGAGGGGGGACTAGCACAGATACGCAGTATTTT. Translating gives CSAREPSGGGTSTDTQYF.

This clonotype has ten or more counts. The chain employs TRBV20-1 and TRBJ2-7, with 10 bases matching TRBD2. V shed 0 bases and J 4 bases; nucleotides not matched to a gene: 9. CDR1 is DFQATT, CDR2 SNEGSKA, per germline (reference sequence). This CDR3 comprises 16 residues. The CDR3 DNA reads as TGCAGTGCTAGAGATCAGGCAGCGGGGGGGCGGTACGAGCAGTACTTC. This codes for CSARDQAAGGRYEQYF.

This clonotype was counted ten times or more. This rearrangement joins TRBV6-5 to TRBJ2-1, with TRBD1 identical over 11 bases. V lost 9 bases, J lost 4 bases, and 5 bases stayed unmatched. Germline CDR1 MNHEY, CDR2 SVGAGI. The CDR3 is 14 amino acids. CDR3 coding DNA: TGTGCCAGTGGACAGGGGGCAGGATACAATGAGCAGTTCTTC. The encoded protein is CASGQGAGYNEQFF.

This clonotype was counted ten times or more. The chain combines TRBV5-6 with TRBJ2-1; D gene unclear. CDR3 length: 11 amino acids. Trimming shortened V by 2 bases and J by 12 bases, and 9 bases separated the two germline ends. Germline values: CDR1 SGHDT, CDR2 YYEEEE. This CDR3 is CASSLLSTQFF. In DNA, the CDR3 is TGTGCCAGCAGCTTACTTAGTACGCAGTTCTTC.

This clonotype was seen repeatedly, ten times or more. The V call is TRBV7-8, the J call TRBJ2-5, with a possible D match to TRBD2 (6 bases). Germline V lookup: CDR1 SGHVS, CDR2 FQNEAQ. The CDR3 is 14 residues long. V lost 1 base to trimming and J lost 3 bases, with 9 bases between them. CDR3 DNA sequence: TGTGCCAGCAGCTTAGTTGGGGGGAAAGAGACCCAGTACTTC. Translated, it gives CASSLVGGKETQYF.

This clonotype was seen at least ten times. The CDR3 spells CAISEGETQYF. The CDR3, as DNA: TGTGCCATCAGTGAGGGGGAGACCCAGTACTTC. J is TRBJ2-5 and V is TRBV10-3; D is undetermined. This CDR3 has 11 amino acids. Germline-derived CDR1 and CDR2 are ENHRY and SYGVKD. The V end lost 2 bases, the J end lost 5 bases, and 3 bases lay between the germline ends.

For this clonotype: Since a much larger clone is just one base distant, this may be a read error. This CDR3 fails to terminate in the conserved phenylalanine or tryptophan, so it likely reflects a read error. CDR3 region: CASSFLGNEQFV. CDR3 sequence (DNA): TGTGCCAGCAGTTTTCTGGGAAATGAGCAGTTCGTC. V usage is TRBV12-3 or TRBV12-4 and J usage is TRBJ2-1; D ambiguous. V lost 3 bases to trimming and J lost 7 bases, with 7 bases between them. This CDR3 comprises 12 residues.

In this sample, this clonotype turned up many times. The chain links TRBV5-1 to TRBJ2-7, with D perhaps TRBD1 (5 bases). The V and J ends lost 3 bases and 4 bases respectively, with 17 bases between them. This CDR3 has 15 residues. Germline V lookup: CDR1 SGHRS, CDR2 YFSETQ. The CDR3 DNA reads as TGCGCCAGCAGCTGGATATCAGGGTCTTCGTACGAGCAGTACTTC. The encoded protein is CASSWISGSSYEQYF.

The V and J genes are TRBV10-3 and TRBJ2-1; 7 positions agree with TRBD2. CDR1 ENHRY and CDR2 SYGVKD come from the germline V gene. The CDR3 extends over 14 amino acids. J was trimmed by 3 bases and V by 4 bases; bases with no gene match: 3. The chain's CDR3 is CAISGAGDYNEQFF. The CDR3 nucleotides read TGTGCCATCAGTGGGGCGGGAGACTACAATGAGCAGTTCTTC.

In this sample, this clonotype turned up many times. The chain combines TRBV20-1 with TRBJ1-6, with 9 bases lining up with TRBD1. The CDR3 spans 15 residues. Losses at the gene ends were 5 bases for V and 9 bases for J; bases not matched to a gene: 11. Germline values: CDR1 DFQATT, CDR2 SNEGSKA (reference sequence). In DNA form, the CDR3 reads TGCAGTGCTCCCCTGGGGGGACAGGGCGGTTCACCCCTCCACTTT. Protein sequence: CSAPLGGQGGSPLHF.

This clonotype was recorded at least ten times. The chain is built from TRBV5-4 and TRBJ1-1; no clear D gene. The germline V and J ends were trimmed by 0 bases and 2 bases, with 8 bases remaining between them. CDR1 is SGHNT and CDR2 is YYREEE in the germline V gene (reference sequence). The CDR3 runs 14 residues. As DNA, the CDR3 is TGTGCCAGCAGCTTGGGGGGAACCAACACTGAAGCTTTCTTT. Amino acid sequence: CASSLGGTNTEAFF.

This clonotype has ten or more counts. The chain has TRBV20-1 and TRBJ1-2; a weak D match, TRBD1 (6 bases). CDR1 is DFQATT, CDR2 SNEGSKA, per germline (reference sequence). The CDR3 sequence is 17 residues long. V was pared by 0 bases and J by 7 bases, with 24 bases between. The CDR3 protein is CSARDGGRLGRVGGYTF. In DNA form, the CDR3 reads TGCAGTGCTAGAGATGGGGGCAGGCTGGGGAGGGTAGGTGGCTACACCTTC.

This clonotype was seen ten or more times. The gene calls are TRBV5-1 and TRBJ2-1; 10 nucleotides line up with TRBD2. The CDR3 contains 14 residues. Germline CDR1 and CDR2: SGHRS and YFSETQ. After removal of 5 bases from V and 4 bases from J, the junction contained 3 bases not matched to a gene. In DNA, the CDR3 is TGCGCCAGCAGACCGGGACTAGCGTACAATGAGCAGTTCTTC. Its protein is CASRPGLAYNEQFF.

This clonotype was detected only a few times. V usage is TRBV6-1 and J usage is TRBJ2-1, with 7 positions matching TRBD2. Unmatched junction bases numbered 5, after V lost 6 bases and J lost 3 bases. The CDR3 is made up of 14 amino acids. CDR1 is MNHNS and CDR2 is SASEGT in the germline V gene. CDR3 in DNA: TGTGCCAGCAGAGATCGGGGGGTCTACAATGAGCAGTTCTTC. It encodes CASRDRGVYNEQFF.

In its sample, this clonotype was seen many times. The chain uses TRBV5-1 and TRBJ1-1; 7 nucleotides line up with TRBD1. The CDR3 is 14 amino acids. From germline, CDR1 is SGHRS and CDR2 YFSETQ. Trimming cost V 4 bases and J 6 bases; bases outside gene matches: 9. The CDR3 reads CASSPDDRVAEAFF. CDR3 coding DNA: TGCGCCAGCAGCCCGGACGACAGGGTAGCTGAAGCTTTCTTT.

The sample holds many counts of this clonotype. CDR3 amino acids: CASSYSIEGLEDTQYF. For the CDR3, the DNA is TGTGCCAGCAGTTACTCGATAGAGGGCTTAGAAGATACGCAGTATTTT. This chain links TRBV6-5 with TRBJ2-3; possible D gene TRBD2, 5 bases. Germline values: CDR1 MNHEY, CDR2 SVGAGI. The CDR3 extends over 16 amino acids. V was pared by 0 bases and J by 5 bases, with 15 bases between.

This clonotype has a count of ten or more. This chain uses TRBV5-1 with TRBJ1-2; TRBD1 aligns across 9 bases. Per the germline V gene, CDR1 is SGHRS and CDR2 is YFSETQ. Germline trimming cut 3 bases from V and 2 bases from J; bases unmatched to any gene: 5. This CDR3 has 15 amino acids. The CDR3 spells CASSSTGTGNYGYTF. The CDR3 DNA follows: TGCGCCAGCAGCTCGACCGGGACAGGGAACTATGGCTACACCTTC. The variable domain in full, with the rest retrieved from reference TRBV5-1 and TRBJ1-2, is KAGVTQTPRYLIKTRGQQVTLSCSPISGHRSVSWYQQTPGQGLQFLFEYFSETQRNKGNFPGRFSGRQFSNSRSEMNVSTLELGDSALYLCASSSTGTGNYGYTFGSGTRLTVV.

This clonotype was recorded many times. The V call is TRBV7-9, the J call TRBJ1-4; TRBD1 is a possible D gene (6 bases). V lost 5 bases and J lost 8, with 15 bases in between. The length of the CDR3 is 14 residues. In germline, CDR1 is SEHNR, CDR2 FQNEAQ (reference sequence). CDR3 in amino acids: CASSQLQGKEKLFF. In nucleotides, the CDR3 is TGTGCCAGCAGCCAACTACAGGGCAAGGAAAAACTGTTTTTT.

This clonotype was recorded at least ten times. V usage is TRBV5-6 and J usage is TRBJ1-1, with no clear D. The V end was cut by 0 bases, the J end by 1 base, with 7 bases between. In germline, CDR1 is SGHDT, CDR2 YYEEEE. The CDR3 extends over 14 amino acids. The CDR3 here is CASSLASSNTEAFF. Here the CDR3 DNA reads TGTGCCAGCAGCTTGGCCAGTTCGAACACTGAAGCTTTCTTT.

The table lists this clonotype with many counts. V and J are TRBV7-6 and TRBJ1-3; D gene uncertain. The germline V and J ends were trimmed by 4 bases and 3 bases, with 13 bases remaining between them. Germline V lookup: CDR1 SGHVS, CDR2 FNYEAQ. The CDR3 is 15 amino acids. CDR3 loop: CASSYKAALGNTIYF. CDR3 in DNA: TGTGCCAGCAGCTACAAGGCCGCGCTTGGAAACACCATATATTTT. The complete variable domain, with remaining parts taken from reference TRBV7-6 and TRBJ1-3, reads GAGVSQSPRYKVTKRGQDVALRCDPISGHVSLYWYRQALGQGPEFLTYFNYEAQQDKSGLPNDRFSAERPEGSISTLTIQRTEQRDSAMYRCASSYKAALGNTIYFGEGSWLTVV.

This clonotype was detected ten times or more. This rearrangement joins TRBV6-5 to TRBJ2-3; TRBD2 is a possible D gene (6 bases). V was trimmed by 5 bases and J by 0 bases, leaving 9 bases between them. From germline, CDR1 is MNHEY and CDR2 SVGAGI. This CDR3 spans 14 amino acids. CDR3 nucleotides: TGTGCCAGCAGTGGAGGGAGGAGCACAGATACGCAGTATTTT. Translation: CASSGGRSTDTQYF.

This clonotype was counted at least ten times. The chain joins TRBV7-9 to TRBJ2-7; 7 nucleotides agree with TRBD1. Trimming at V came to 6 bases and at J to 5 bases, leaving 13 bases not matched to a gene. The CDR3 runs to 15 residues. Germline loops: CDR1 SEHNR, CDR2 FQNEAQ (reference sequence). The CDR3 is CASSDLWTGLDEQYF. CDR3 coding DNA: TGTGCCAGCAGTGACCTTTGGACAGGACTCGACGAGCAGTACTTC.

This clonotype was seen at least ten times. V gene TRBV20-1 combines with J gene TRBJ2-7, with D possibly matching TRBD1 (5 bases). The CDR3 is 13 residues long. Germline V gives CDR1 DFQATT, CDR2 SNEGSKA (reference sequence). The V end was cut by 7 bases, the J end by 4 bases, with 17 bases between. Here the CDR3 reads CSGGQGGFYEQYF. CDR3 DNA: TGCAGTGGGGGTCAGGGCGGCTTTTACGAGCAGTACTTC.

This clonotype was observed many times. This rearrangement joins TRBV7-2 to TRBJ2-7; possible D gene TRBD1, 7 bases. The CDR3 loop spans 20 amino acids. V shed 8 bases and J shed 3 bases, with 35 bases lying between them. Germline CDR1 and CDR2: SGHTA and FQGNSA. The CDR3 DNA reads TGTGCCAGCGGCCTCCCCGGGGGTGAGGGGGCGCAGCGCAACTTCTACGAGCAGTACTTC. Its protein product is CASGLPGGEGAQRNFYEQYF. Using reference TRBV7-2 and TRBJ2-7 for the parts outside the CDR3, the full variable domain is GAGVSQSPSNKVTEKGKDVELRCDPISGHTALYWYRQSLGQGLEFLIYFQGNSAPDKSGLPSDRFSAERTGGSVSTLTIQRTQQEDSAVYLCASGLPGGEGAQRNFYEQYFGPGTRLTVT.

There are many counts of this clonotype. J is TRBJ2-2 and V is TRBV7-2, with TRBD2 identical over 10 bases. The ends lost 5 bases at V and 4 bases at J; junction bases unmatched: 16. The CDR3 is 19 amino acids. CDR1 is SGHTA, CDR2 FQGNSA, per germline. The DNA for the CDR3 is TGTGCCAGCAGCCGTTTGGGGCGCGGAGCGGGAGGGGGCACCGGGGAGCTGTTTTTT. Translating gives CASSRLGRGAGGGTGELFF.

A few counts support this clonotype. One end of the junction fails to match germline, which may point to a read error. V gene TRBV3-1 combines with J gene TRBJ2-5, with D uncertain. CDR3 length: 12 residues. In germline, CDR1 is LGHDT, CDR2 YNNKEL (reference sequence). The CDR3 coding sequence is TGTGACAGCAGTTCTGACAAACAGACCCAGTACTTC. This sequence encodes CDSSSDKQTQYF.

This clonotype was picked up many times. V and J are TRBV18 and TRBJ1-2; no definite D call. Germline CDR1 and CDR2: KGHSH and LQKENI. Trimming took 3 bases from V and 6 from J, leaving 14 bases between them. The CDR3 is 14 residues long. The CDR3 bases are TGTGCCAGCTCACCCGACGTATTCGGAAATGGCTACACCTTC. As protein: CASSPDVFGNGYTF.

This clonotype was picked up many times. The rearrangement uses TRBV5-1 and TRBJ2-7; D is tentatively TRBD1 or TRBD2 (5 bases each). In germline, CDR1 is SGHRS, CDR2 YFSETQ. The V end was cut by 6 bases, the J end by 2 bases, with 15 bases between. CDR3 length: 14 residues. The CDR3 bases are TGCGCCAGCAATCTGGGGGACGGGACCTACGAGCAGTACTTC. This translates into CASNLGDGTYEQYF.